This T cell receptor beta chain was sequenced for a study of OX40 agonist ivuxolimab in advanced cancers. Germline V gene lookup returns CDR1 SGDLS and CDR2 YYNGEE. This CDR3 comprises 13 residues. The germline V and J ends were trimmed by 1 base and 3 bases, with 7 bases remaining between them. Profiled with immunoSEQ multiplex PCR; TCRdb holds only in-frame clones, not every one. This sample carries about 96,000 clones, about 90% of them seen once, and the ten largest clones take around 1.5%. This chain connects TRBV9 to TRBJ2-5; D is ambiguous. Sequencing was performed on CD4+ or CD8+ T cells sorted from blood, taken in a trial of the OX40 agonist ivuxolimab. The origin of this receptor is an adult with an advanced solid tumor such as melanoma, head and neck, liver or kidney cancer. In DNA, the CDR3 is TGTGCCAGCAGCGTAACCCCGGAAGAGACCCAGTACTTC. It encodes CASSVTPEETQYF. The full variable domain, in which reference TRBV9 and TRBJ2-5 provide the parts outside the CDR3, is DSGVTQTPKHLITATGQRVTLRCSPRSGDLSVYWYQQSLDQGLQFLIQYYNGEERAKGNILERFSAQQFPDLHSELNLSSLELGDSALYFCASSVTPEETQYFGPGTRLLVL.